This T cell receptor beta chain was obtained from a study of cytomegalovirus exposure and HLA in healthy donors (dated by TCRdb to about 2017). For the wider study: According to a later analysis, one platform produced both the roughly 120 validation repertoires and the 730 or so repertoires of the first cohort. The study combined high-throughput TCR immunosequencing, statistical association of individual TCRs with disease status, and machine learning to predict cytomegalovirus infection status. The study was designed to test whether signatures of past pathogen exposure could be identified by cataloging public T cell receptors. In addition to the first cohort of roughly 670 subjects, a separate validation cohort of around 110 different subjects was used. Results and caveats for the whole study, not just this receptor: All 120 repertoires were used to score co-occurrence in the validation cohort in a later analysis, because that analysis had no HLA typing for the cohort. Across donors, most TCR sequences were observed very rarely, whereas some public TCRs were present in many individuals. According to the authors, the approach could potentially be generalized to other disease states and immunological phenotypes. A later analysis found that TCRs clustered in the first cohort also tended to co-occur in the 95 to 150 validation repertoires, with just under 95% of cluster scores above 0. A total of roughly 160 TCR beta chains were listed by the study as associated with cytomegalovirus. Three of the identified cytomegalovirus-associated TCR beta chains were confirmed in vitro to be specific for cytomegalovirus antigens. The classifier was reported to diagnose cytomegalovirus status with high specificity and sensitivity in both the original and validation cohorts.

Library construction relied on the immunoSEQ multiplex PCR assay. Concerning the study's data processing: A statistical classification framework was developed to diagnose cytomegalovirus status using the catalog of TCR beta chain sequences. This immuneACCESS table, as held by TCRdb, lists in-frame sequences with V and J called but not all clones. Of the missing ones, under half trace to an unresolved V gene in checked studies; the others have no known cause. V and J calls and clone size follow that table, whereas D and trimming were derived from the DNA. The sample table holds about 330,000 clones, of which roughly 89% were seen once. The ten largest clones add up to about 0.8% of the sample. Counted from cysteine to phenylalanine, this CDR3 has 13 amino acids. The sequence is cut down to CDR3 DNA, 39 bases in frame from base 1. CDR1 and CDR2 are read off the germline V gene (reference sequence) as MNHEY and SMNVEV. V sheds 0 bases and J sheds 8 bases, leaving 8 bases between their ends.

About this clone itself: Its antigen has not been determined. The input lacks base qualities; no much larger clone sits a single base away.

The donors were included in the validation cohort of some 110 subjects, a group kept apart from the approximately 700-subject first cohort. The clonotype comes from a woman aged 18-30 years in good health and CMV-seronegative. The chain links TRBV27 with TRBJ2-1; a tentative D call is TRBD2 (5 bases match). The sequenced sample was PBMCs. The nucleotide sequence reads TGTGCCAGCAGTTTATCCGGGAACTATGAGCAGTTCTTC. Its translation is CASSLSGNYEQFF.